This TCR beta chain emerged from a study of response to subunit inactivated influenza vaccine. One entry per CDR3 protein results from TCRdb running MiXCR on the RT-PCR reads. Of 400,000 to 650,000 distinct CDR3 sequences listed, approximately 7.2% are singletons. Germline loops: CDR1 LGHDT, CDR2 YNNKEL (reference sequence). Deletions cut 0 bases from V and 1 base from J, with 8 bases between. The CDR3 covers 15 residues. This clonotype was counted ten times or more. Specimen: PBMCs from blood, collected about 24 months after vaccination. The TCR comes from a man between 45 and 75 years old who received an inactivated influenza vaccine. The V call is TRBV3-1, the J call TRBJ2-3; no definite D call. CDR3 nucleotide sequence: TGTGCCAGCAGCCAAGATGGCACCCGCACAGATACGCAGTATTTT. Its protein product is CASSQDGTRTDTQYF.